The 25 T cell receptor beta chains listed next were all sequenced from one sample in a study of blood T cell repertoires in COVID-19. Produced via immunoSEQ multiplex PCR; TCRdb's table is partial and in-frame only. The data contain around 220,000 clones, roughly 88% of them singletons. Source material: peripheral blood. Receptors originate from a man aged 18 to 30 with active or convalescent COVID-19.

This clone has more than one count but fewer than ten. The rearrangement joins TRBV25-1 to TRBJ1-1; D may be TRBD1 (6 bases). Trimming removed 1 base at V and 4 bases at J, with 16 bases between. This CDR3 has 16 amino acids. Germline V lookup: CDR1 MGHDK, CDR2 SYGVNS. The chain's CDR3 is CASSESGGARSTEAFF. The CDR3 DNA follows: TGTGCCAGCAGTGAATCTGGGGGGGCAAGGAGCACTGAAGCTTTCTTT. Full variable domain (rest looked up from reference TRBV25-1 and TRBJ1-1): EADIYQTPRYLVIGTGKKITLECSQTMGHDKMYWYQQDPGMELHLIHYSYGVNSTEKGDLSSESTVSRIRTEHFPLTLESARPSHTSQYLCASSESGGARSTEAFFGQGTRLTVV.

In DNA form, the CDR3 reads TGCGCCAGCAGCCAAGATCGTCGCGGGAGGGCCGGCGGGGAGCTGTTTTTT. It specifies CASSQDRRGRAGGELFF. J is TRBJ2-2 and V is TRBV4-3, with 9 bases that match TRBD2. J was trimmed by 7 bases and V by 0 bases; bases with no gene match: 9. The CDR3 is made up of 17 amino acids. Germline V gene lookup returns CDR1 LGHNA and CDR2 YSLEER.

The DNA of the CDR3 is TGCGCCAGCAGTGATCAGGGGCTCAATGAGCAGTTCTTC. As protein: CASSDQGLNEQFF. The chain couples TRBV10-1 to TRBJ2-1, with a tentative D call TRBD1 (6 bases). V lost 3 bases and J lost 6, with 9 bases in between. Germline values: CDR1 WNHNN, CDR2 SYGVQD (reference sequence). The CDR3 is 13 residues long.

For the CDR3, the DNA is TGTGCCAGCAGTATGATCGGGAACGAGCAGTACTTC. It translates to CASSMIGNEQYF. The J gene is TRBJ2-7, the V gene TRBV27; possibly TRBD2 for D (5 bases). CDR3 length: 12 residues. The ends were cut back, 5 bases at V and 5 bases at J, with 10 bases in the middle. The V gene's germline CDR1 is MNHEY and CDR2 SMNVEV (reference sequence).

V gene TRBV25-1 combines with J gene TRBJ1-1; D is undetermined. CDR3 length equals 13 residues. From germline, CDR1 is MGHDK and CDR2 SYGVNS. The V end lost 2 bases, the J end lost 3 bases, and 7 bases lay between the germline ends. CDR3 nucleotide sequence: TGTGCCAGCAGTGAAGAGGACTACACTGAAGCTTTCTTT. It encodes CASSEEDYTEAFF.

The V gene is TRBV9, the J gene TRBJ2-3; possibly TRBD2 for D (5 bases). CDR3 length: 15 residues. CDR1 and CDR2 (germline): SGDLS, YYNGEE. V was cut by 2 bases and J by 2 bases, with 12 bases left in between. CDR3 in DNA: TGTGCCAGCAGCGTTGGGCGGGTACTCACAGATACGCAGTATTTT. Its protein product is CASSVGRVLTDTQYF.

The chain is built from TRBV6-2 or TRBV6-3 and TRBJ2-6; no firm D call. V lost 3 bases, J lost 0 bases, and 6 bases lay in between. This CDR3 contains 15 residues. CDR1 MNHEY and CDR2 SVGEGT come from the germline V gene. The CDR3 sequence is CASSYASSGANVLTF. Written as DNA, the CDR3 is TGTGCCAGCAGTTATGCGAGCTCTGGGGCCAACGTCCTGACTTTC.

The chain employs TRBV19 and TRBJ1-5; a possible D gene is TRBD1 (5 bases). This CDR3 contains 16 residues. Per the germline V gene, CDR1 is LNHDA and CDR2 is SQIVND (reference sequence). V was trimmed by 9 bases and J by 0 bases, leaving 18 bases between them. The CDR3 loop reads CASRGGSTYSNQPQHF. The CDR3 DNA reads TGTGCCAGCCGCGGGGGATCTACATATAGCAATCAGCCCCAGCATTTT.

The chain uses TRBV6-2 or TRBV6-3 and TRBJ1-2; maybe TRBD1 (5 bases). Germline V lookup: CDR1 MNHEY, CDR2 SVGEGT. This CDR3 is 14 amino acids long. V shed 6 bases and J shed 3 bases, with 14 bases lying between them. Written as DNA, the CDR3 is TGTGCCAGCAGCGCGGACGACAGTTACTATGGCTACACCTTC. This gives the protein CASSADDSYYGYTF.

The chain links TRBV27 to TRBJ2-1; TRBD1 might be the D (7 bases). The CDR3 sequence is 19 residues long. CDR1 MNHEY and CDR2 SMNVEV come from the germline V gene (reference sequence). Trimming cost V 0 bases and J 7 bases, with 25 bases left between them. CDR3 bases: TGTGCCAGCAGTTTATCAGGGACAGATAGGAGGGCCTTCTGGAATGAGCAGTTCTTC. Protein product: CASSLSGTDRRAFWNEQFF.

The CDR3 bases are TGTGCCTGGAGTGGAGGGTTCTACGAGCAGTACTTC. Translated, it gives CAWSGGFYEQYF. J is TRBJ2-7 and V is TRBV30, with D possibly matching TRBD2 (5 bases). Germline V gene sequence: CDR1 GTSNPN, CDR2 SVGIG (reference sequence). This CDR3 has 12 residues. V was clipped by 1 base and J by 3 bases, with 7 bases between them.

A word on this clone: A much larger clone differs by one base, so this may be a read error. The chain employs TRBV2 and TRBJ2-5; TRBD1 matches at 11 bases. CDR3 size: 14 residues. Per germline, CDR1 SNHLY and CDR2 FYNNEI. The V and J ends lost 6 bases and 4 bases, in that order; junction bases with no gene match: 4. As DNA, the CDR3 is TGTGCCAGCAGCGCCGGGACAGGGGGAGAGACCCAGTACTTC. It is translated as CASSAGTGGETQYF.

This rearrangement joins TRBV6-2 or TRBV6-3 to TRBJ2-7; 11 positions match TRBD2. CDR1 and CDR2 from the germline V gene are MNHEY and SVGEGT. J was trimmed by 2 bases and V by 2 bases; bases with no gene match: 14. The CDR3 consists of 19 residues. CDR3 protein: CASSYPLGTSGVGAYEQYF. The CDR3 nucleotides are TGTGCCAGCAGTTACCCTTTGGGGACTAGCGGCGTAGGAGCCTACGAGCAGTACTTC.

The chain has TRBV6-2 or TRBV6-3 and TRBJ2-1; TRBD2 aligns across 9 bases. J lost 4 bases, V lost 0 bases, and 4 bases had no gene match. Germline CDR1 reads MNHEY; CDR2 reads SVGEGT. This CDR3 region has 16 residues. The DNA for the CDR3 is TGTGCCAGCAGTTACTCTAGCGGGAGAGTTTACAATGAGCAGTTCTTC. Protein: CASSYSSGRVYNEQFF.

This chain connects TRBV21-1 to TRBJ1-1; the D segment call TRBD1 is taken from the table without a DNA check. TRBV21-1 is a recognized pseudogene. The CDR3 has 16 amino acids. In nucleotides, the CDR3 is TGTGCCAGCATACTATGGACAGGGGAGCGGAACACTGAAGCTTTCTTT. This sequence encodes CASILWTGERNTEAFF.

This clone has just one count. In DNA form, the CDR3 reads TGTGCCAGCAGCTACCCCGCGGGGACGTTCAATCAGCCCCAGCATTTT. This gives the protein CASSYPAGTFNQPQHF. The rearrangement uses TRBV7-4 and TRBJ1-5; possibly TRBD1 for D (5 bases). This CDR3 contains 16 residues. The germline V gene encodes CDR1 SGHVT and CDR2 SQSDAQ. V dropped 4 bases and J dropped 3 bases, with 16 bases sitting between them.

The rearrangement uses TRBV27 and TRBJ1-2; 7 bases are shared with TRBD1. The CDR3 has 17 residues. V lost 1 base and J lost 7; bases outside the gene matches: 15. CDR1 and CDR2 (germline): MNHEY, SMNVEV (reference sequence). The CDR3 region has the DNA TGTGCCAGCAGTTTATTTTTCCGAACAGGGGACCCTTCTGGCTACACCTTC. Translated: CASSLFFRTGDPSGYTF.

This chain connects TRBV27 to TRBJ2-1; 13 bases line up with TRBD2. This CDR3 spans 16 amino acids. In germline, CDR1 is MNHEY, CDR2 SMNVEV (reference sequence). V was pared by 6 bases and J by 6 bases, with 8 bases of the junction left unmatched. CDR3 DNA: TGTGCCAGCAGACGTGGACTAGCGGGAGTTGGCAATGAGCAGTTCTTC. It codes for CASRRGLAGVGNEQFF.

This chain links TRBV5-6 with TRBJ2-7; perhaps TRBD1 as D (5 bases). There are 15 residues in the CDR3. The V gene's germline CDR1 is SGHDT and CDR2 YYEEEE. V dropped 2 bases and J dropped 4 bases, with 16 bases sitting between them. The CDR3 nucleotides read TGTGCCAGCAGCTTTACAGGCCGGGCACAATACGAGCAGTACTTC. This encodes CASSFTGRAQYEQYF.

This chain joins TRBV19 and TRBJ2-7, with a weak D call TRBD2 (5 bases). The CDR3 spans 15 residues. V was clipped by 4 bases and J by 4 bases, with 17 bases between them. Germline V gene data show CDR1 as LNHDA and CDR2 as SQIVND (reference sequence). CDR3 sequence: CASSSGLARQYEQYF. The CDR3 nucleotides read TGTGCCAGTAGTAGCGGCTTAGCGAGACAATACGAGCAGTACTTC. The full variable domain, rest sourced from reference TRBV19 and TRBJ2-7, is DGGITQSPKYLFRKEGQNVTLSCEQNLNHDAMYWYRQDPGQGLRLIYYSQIVNDFQKGDIAEGYSVSREKKESFPLTVTSAQKNPTAFYLCASSSGLARQYEQYFGPGTRLTVT.

The rearrangement uses TRBV7-3 and TRBJ1-2; D perhaps matches TRBD1 (6 bases). Germline CDR1 reads SGHTA; CDR2 reads FQGTGA. The V end lost 5 bases, the J end lost 3 bases, and 16 bases lay between the germline ends. The CDR3 has 15 amino acids. The CDR3, as DNA: TGTGCCAGCAGCACGATCCGGACAGCCGACTATGGCTACACCTTC. This gives the protein CASSTIRTADYGYTF.

The rearrangement uses TRBV6-2 or TRBV6-3 and TRBJ2-7, with 12 bases matching TRBD1. J lost 5 bases, V lost 2 bases, and 7 bases had no gene match. The CDR3 sequence is 16 residues long. Germline CDR1 reads MNHEY; CDR2 reads SVGEGT. CDR3 DNA sequence: TGTGCCAGCAGTTACCCTCCCGGGACAGGGGGCGACGAGCAGTACTTC. Translated: CASSYPPGTGGDEQYF.

J is TRBJ2-3 and V is TRBV7-7; 14 bases map to TRBD2. Trimming at V came to 3 bases and at J to 3 bases, leaving 5 bases not matched to a gene. Germline CDR1 and CDR2: SSHAT and FNYEAQ (reference sequence). The CDR3 spans 17 residues. The CDR3 DNA is TGTGCCAGCAGCTTGAGACTAGCGGGAGGGGGGACAGATACGCAGTATTTT. It codes for CASSLRLAGGGTDTQYF.

V gene TRBV6-5 combines with J gene TRBJ1-2, with TRBD1 as a possible D gene (5 bases). Trimming shortened V by 5 bases and J by 5 bases, and 15 bases separated the two germline ends. Per the germline V gene, CDR1 is MNHEY and CDR2 is SVGAGI. This CDR3 is built from 14 residues. The CDR3 reads CASSLTQGLYGYTF. CDR3 nucleotides: TGTGCCAGCAGTCTCACCCAGGGTCTGTATGGCTACACCTTC.

The genes are TRBV3-1 (or the pseudogene TRBV3-2) and TRBJ1-4; 8 bases align to TRBD1. This CDR3 contains 14 residues. From germline, CDR1 is LGHDT and CDR2 YNNKEL (reference sequence). With 4 bases clipped from V and 8 bases from J, the junction kept 6 bases outside the gene matches. CDR3 nucleotides: TGTGCCAGCAGCCTCGGACAGGGTGAGGAAAAACTGTTTTTT. Its translation: CASSLGQGEEKLFF.